The rows below give T cell receptor beta chains drawn from one sample of a study of shared clonotypes between healthy human individuals. Libraries were prepared by immunoSEQ multiplex PCR; TCRdb keeps only in-frame clonotypes and omits some of them. In the table there are about 710,000 clones, around four fifths of which are singletons. The sample was memory CD4+ T cells sorted from blood. All receptors come from a woman in her 30s in good health. Each CDR3 is given with its conserved first and last residue. D genes are given only for firm matches. The size entry is marked missing in some rows and otherwise reads once, few, many or a size class.

clone_size	j_call	d_call	v_call	cdr3_length	cdr3_aa	cdr3_nt
NA	TRBJ2-5	NA	TRBV7-7	14	CASSPIGTQETQYF	TGTGCCAGCAGCCCGATAGGTACTCAAGAGACCCAGTACTTC
NA	TRBJ2-1	TRBD2	TRBV7-9	16	CASSLGVAGGPREQFF	TGTGCCAGCAGCTTGGGGGTAGCGGGAGGGCCTAGGGAGCAGTTCTTC
NA	TRBJ2-3	NA	TRBV5-1	12	CASSLAEDTQYF	TGCGCCAGCAGCTTGGCCGAAGATACGCAGTATTTT
NA	TRBJ1-2	NA	TRBV7-9	14	CASSLGAENYGYTF	TGTGCCAGCAGCTTAGGGGCGGAGAACTATGGCTACACCTTC
NA	TRBJ2-7	NA	TRBV7-6	13	CASSSTLTYEQYF	TGTGCCAGCAGCTCGACACTAACCTACGAGCAGTACTTC
NA	TRBJ1-1	TRBD1	TRBV28	15	CASSRTGFENTEAFF	TGTGCCAGCAGTAGGACAGGGTTTGAGAACACTGAAGCTTTCTTT
few	TRBJ2-3	NA	TRBV25-1	15	CASSDPIASTDTQYF	TGTGCCAGCAGTGATCCTATAGCTAGCACAGATACGCAGTATTTT
few	TRBJ1-2	NA	TRBV29-1	14	CSVPNNGPDYGYTF	TGCAGCGTCCCGAATAATGGGCCGGACTATGGCTACACCTTC
NA	TRBJ1-5	NA	TRBV6-6	15	CASSPKGAGRQPQHF	TGTGCCAGCAGTCCCAAAGGGGCAGGGCGTCAGCCCCAGCATTTT
NA	TRBJ1-2	NA	TRBV28	13	CASSPGPTYGYTF	TGTGCCAGCAGTCCGGGTCCTACTTATGGCTACACCTTC
NA	TRBJ1-5	NA	TRBV19	15	CASSMGPAGNQPQHF	TGTGCCAGTAGTATGGGGCCAGCGGGCAATCAGCCCCAGCATTTT
few	TRBJ1-1	TRBD1	TRBV7-9	12	CASSLGDREAFF	TGTGCCAGCAGCTTAGGGGACAGGGAGGCTTTCTTT
NA	TRBJ1-1	NA	TRBV4-1	14	CASSHTGGGAEAFF	TGCGCCAGCAGCCATACCGGTGGGGGGGCTGAAGCTTTCTTT
few	TRBJ1-1	TRBD1	TRBV9	12	CASSPRDRGAFF	TGTGCCAGCAGCCCAAGGGACAGGGGAGCTTTCTTT
NA	TRBJ1-1	NA	TRBV5-4	13	CASSLDRLFEAFF	TGTGCCAGCAGCTTGGACAGGCTATTTGAAGCTTTCTTT
few	TRBJ1-2	TRBD1	TRBV5-5	14	CASSFGTGGYGYTF	TGTGCCAGCAGCTTTGGGACAGGGGGCTATGGCTACACCTTC
NA	TRBJ1-1	NA	TRBV7-9	13	CASSLIVNTEAFF	TGTGCCAGCAGCTTAATAGTGAACACTGAAGCTTTCTTT
NA	TRBJ2-2	TRBD2	TRBV28	17	CASSFLTGGRGTGELFF	TGTGCCAGCAGTTTTTTGACGGGAGGGCGTGGCACCGGGGAGCTGTTTTTT
NA	TRBJ2-1	TRBD2	TRBV2	20	CASRTAPGTSGRLAYNEQFF	TGTGCCAGCAGGACAGCCCCCGGGACTAGCGGGAGGTTGGCCTACAATGAGCAGTTCTTC
once	TRBJ1-1	NA	TRBV27	17	CASSPKYRSVMNTEAFF	TGTGCCAGCAGTCCGAAATACAGGAGCGTGATGAACACTGAAGCTTTCTTT
NA	TRBJ1-4	TRBD1	TRBV6-5	13	CASRDRGNEKLFF	TGTGCCAGCAGGGACAGGGGGAATGAAAAACTGTTTTTT
NA	TRBJ2-2	TRBD1	TRBV7-6	16	CASSSIYRGSAGELFF	TGTGCCAGCAGCTCAATCTACAGGGGGAGCGCCGGGGAGCTGTTTTTT
NA	TRBJ1-1	NA	TRBV18	13	CASSPLGGTEAFF	TGTGCCAGCTCACCACTGGGGGGAACTGAAGCTTTCTTT
few	TRBJ1-2	TRBD1	TRBV4-1	14	CASSQQDRTYGYTF	TGCGCCAGCAGCCAGCAGGACAGGACATATGGCTACACCTTC
NA	TRBJ1-4	NA	TRBV2	11	CASSEEVELFF	TGTGCCAGCAGTGAAGAAGTAGAACTGTTTTTT
many	TRBJ1-5	NA	TRBV2	13	CASSSQGEQPQHF	TGTGCCAGCAGTTCACAGGGTGAACAGCCCCAGCATTTT
few	TRBJ2-1	NA	TRBV6-4	15	CASSVGTHLYNEQFF	TGTGCCAGCAGTGTCGGGACACATCTTTACAATGAGCAGTTCTTC
NA	TRBJ2-2	TRBD2	TRBV9	16	CASSVGLAENTGELFF	TGTGCCAGCAGCGTAGGACTAGCGGAGAACACCGGGGAGCTGTTTTTT
NA	TRBJ1-1	TRBD1	TRBV27	17	CASSPGQGGWISTEAFF	TGTGCCAGCAGTCCGGGACAGGGTGGGTGGATTAGCACTGAAGCTTTCTTT
NA	TRBJ2-3	NA	TRBV18	14	CASSPRRDADTQYF	TGTGCCAGCTCACCGCGCCGGGACGCAGATACGCAGTATTTT
NA	TRBJ1-2	NA	TRBV2	13	CASSDQGSAGYTF	TGTGCCAGCAGTGACCAGGGGTCGGCAGGCTACACCTTC
few	TRBJ1-1	NA	TRBV6-5	13	CASTPTLLGQAFF	TGTGCCAGCACCCCGACCCTTCTGGGGCAAGCTTTCTTT
NA	TRBJ2-5	TRBD2	TRBV4-1	15	CASSYGTSGQETQYF	TGCGCCAGCAGCTACGGGACTAGCGGGCAAGAGACCCAGTACTTC
NA	TRBJ2-7	NA	TRBV6-5	14	CASSYERRNYEQYF	TGTGCCAGCAGTTATGAGCGGAGAAACTACGAGCAGTACTTC
NA	TRBJ2-1	TRBD2	TRBV29-1	15	CSVKPGLHRLDEQFF	TGCAGCGTTAAGCCGGGACTACACAGGCTGGATGAGCAGTTCTTC
NA	TRBJ1-1	NA	TRBV6-1	14	CASSVVRVNTEAFF	TGTGCCAGCAGTGTAGTCAGGGTGAACACTGAAGCTTTCTTT
few	TRBJ1-2	NA	TRBV28	16	CASSYSASWLNYGYTF	TGTGCCAGCAGTTATTCAGCCTCATGGTTGAACTATGGCTACACCTTC
NA	TRBJ2-7	TRBD1	TRBV9	15	CASSVGAGTVYEQYF	TGTGCCAGCAGCGTGGGGGCCGGGACAGTTTACGAGCAGTACTTC
NA	TRBJ2-1	TRBD2	TRBV2	15	CASRSGLAGVREQFF	TGTGCCAGCAGGTCCGGACTAGCGGGAGTAAGGGAGCAGTTCTTC
NA	TRBJ2-7	TRBD2	TRBV19	18	CASSPYGTSGSVRDEQYF	TGTGCCAGTAGTCCCTACGGGACTAGCGGGAGCGTAAGAGACGAGCAGTACTTC
NA	TRBJ2-7	TRBD1	TRBV30	15	CAWRAPTGLIYEQYF	TGTGCCTGGAGAGCCCCGACAGGGTTAATCTACGAGCAGTACTTC
NA	TRBJ1-3	TRBD1	TRBV7-2	16	CASSPPQGAPGNTIYF	TGTGCCAGCAGCCCCCCACAGGGGGCTCCCGGAAACACCATATATTTT
NA	TRBJ1-5	NA	TRBV10-2	15	CASSLTADSNQPQHF	TGCGCCAGCAGTTTAACAGCGGATAGCAATCAGCCCCAGCATTTT
NA	TRBJ2-7	NA	TRBV27	14	CASSSWENTYEQYF	TGTGCCAGCAGTTCATGGGAGAACACCTACGAGCAGTACTTC
NA	TRBJ1-4	NA	TRBV2	13	CASHTTTNEKLFF	TGTGCCAGTCACACAACAACTAATGAAAAACTGTTTTTT
NA	TRBJ2-7	NA	TRBV19	14	CASSMGQKRYEQYF	TGTGCCAGTAGTATGGGGCAGAAAAGATACGAGCAGTACTTC
NA	TRBJ2-5	TRBD2	TRBV5-1	13	CASRLAGEETQYF	TGCGCCAGCAGACTAGCGGGAGAAGAGACCCAGTACTTC
NA	TRBJ1-1	TRBD1	TRBV6-6	14	CASRTQGMYTEAFF	TGTGCCAGCAGAACACAGGGGATGTACACTGAAGCTTTCTTT